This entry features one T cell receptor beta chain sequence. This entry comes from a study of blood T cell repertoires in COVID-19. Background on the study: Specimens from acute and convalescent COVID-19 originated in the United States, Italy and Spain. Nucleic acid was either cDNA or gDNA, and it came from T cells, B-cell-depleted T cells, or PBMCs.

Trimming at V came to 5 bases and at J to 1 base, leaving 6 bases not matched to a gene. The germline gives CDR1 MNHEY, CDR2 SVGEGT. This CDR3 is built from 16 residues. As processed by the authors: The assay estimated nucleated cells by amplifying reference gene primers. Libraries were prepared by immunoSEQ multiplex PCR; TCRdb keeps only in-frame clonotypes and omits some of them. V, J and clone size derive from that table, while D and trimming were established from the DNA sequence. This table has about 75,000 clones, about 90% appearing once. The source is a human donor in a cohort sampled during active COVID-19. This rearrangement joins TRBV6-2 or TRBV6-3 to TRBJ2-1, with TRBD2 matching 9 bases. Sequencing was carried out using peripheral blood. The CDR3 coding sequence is TGTGCCAGCAGTCCGCTTAGCGGGGGATCCTACAATGAGCAGTTCTTC. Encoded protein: CASSPLSGGSYNEQFF.